The 20 T cell receptor beta chains in this list originate from one sample, sequenced in a study of early T cells in non-severe SARS-CoV-2 infection. TCRdb itself ran the 5' RACE reads through MiXCR, one entry per CDR3 protein. The sample records just over 80,000 distinct CDR3 sequences, approximately 13% being singletons. The specimen was whole blood. These TCRs come from an adult who was a healthcare worker with PCR-confirmed SARS-CoV-2 infection or an uninfected control (not recorded which).

This clonotype was detected ten times or more. The chain is built from TRBV7-9 and TRBJ1-1, with unresolved D. V was shortened by 1 base and J by 4 bases, with 7 bases between the two germline ends. Germline V gene data show CDR1 as SEHNR and CDR2 as FQNEAQ (reference sequence). The CDR3 is made up of 13 amino acids. The CDR3 region is CASSLVPGTEAFF. CDR3 DNA: TGTGCCAGCAGCTTAGTCCCGGGCACTGAAGCTTTCTTT. Combining the CDR3 with reference TRBV7-9 and TRBJ1-1 gives the whole variable domain DTGVSQNPRHKITKRGQNVTFRCDPISEHNRLYWYRQTLGQGPEFLTYFQNEAQLEKSRLLSDRFSAERPKGSFSTLEIQRTEQGDSAMYLCASSLVPGTEAFFGQGTRLTVV.

This clonotype has at least ten counts. The rearrangement joins TRBV4-2 to TRBJ2-1; D is tentatively TRBD1 or TRBD2 (6 bases each). There are 16 residues in the CDR3. Per the germline V gene, CDR1 is LGHNA and CDR2 is YNFKEQ. V shed 1 base and J shed 4 bases, with 14 bases lying between them. CDR3 sequence (DNA): TGTGCCAGCAGCCAAGTGGGGGGCGAGATATACAATGAGCAGTTCTTC. It is translated as CASSQVGGEIYNEQFF.

This clonotype was counted a few times. J is TRBJ1-5 and V is TRBV20-1; tentatively, D is TRBD1 (6 bases). CDR1 is DFQATT, CDR2 SNEGSKA, per germline (reference sequence). This CDR3 is built from 15 residues. The germline V and J ends were trimmed by 2 bases and 2 bases, with 13 bases remaining between them. The CDR3 region has the DNA TGCAGTGCTAGATTACAGGGAAGTGGCAATCAGCCCCAGCATTTT. Its translation is CSARLQGSGNQPQHF.

This clonotype was seen many times. This chain uses TRBV10-2 with TRBJ2-1; 8 nucleotides line up with TRBD2. Germline CDR1 reads WSHSY; CDR2 reads SAAADI. Trimming removed 6 bases from V and 1 base from J; junction bases left unmatched: 8. This CDR3 spans 16 amino acids. CDR3 sequence: CASSLWASGSYNEQFF. The CDR3 DNA sequence: TGCGCCAGCAGCCTATGGGCTAGCGGGTCCTACAATGAGCAGTTCTTC.

The chain links TRBV5-1 to TRBJ2-3; no firm D call. The length of the CDR3 is 14 residues. V lost 4 bases and J 0 bases, leaving 9 bases between the germline ends. From germline, CDR1 is SGHRS and CDR2 YFSETQ. The CDR3 reads CASSVSTSTDTQYF. CDR3 nucleotide sequence: TGCGCCAGCAGCGTGTCAACTAGCACAGATACGCAGTATTTT.

In its sample, this clonotype was seen many times. This chain connects TRBV6-1 to TRBJ1-1; D remains ambiguous. CDR1 is MNHNS and CDR2 is SASEGT in the germline V gene. The CDR3 loop spans 12 amino acids. Trimming left V 4 bases short and J 10 bases short, with 13 bases between. The CDR3 region is CASSAEGIGAFF. DNA of the CDR3: TGTGCCAGCAGTGCTGAGGGCATAGGAGCTTTCTTT.

This chain links TRBV3-1 with TRBJ1-2; 8 positions agree with TRBD1. J gave up 4 bases and V 5 bases, and 6 bases lay outside the gene matches. This CDR3 is 14 amino acids long. The germline V gene has CDR1 LGHDT and CDR2 YNNKEL (reference sequence). CDR3 sequence: CASSTPGQAYGYTF. The CDR3 region has the DNA TGTGCCAGCAGCACCCCGGGACAGGCCTATGGCTACACCTTC.

The rearrangement links TRBV18 to TRBJ2-3; 7 positions match TRBD1. This CDR3 comprises 14 residues. CDR1 and CDR2 (germline): KGHSH, LQKENI. J gave up 6 bases and V 0 bases, and 3 bases lay outside the gene matches. CDR3 in amino acids: CASSPPGQRDTQYF. The CDR3 region has the DNA TGTGCCAGCTCACCACCGGGACAGCGGGATACGCAGTATTTT.

The sample holds many counts of this clonotype. V is TRBV18 and J is TRBJ2-1, with TRBD2 identical over 8 bases. The CDR3 runs to 16 residues. J lost 8 bases, V lost 0 bases, and 9 bases had no gene match. Germline V lookup: CDR1 KGHSH, CDR2 LQKENI. CDR3 bases: TGTGCCAGCTCACCACCCGGGACTAGTGTATCCCATGAGCAGTTCTTC. Protein product: CASSPPGTSVSHEQFF. The full variable domain, completed using reference TRBV18 and TRBJ2-1, is NAGVMQNPRHLVRRRGQEARLRCSPMKGHSHVYWYRQLPEEGLKFMVYLQKENIIDESGMPKERFSAEFPKEGPSILRIQQVVRGDSAAYFCASSPPGTSVSHEQFFGPGTRLTVL.

This clonotype was detected ten times or more. The gene calls are TRBV5-6 and TRBJ2-3; 11 nucleotides align to TRBD2. V was clipped by 0 bases and J by 2 bases; unmatched bases: 2. The CDR3 extends over 16 amino acids. Germline V gene sequence: CDR1 SGHDT, CDR2 YYEEEE. The CDR3 loop is CASSLETSGDTDTQYF. CDR3 in DNA: TGTGCCAGCAGCTTGGAGACTAGCGGGGACACAGATACGCAGTATTTT. Drawing the rest from reference TRBV5-6 and TRBJ2-3, the complete variable domain is DAGVTQSPTHLIKTRGQQVTLRCSPKSGHDTVSWYQQALGQGPQFIFQYYEEEERQRGNFPDRFSGHQFPNYSSELNVNALLLGDSALYLCASSLETSGDTDTQYFGPGTRLTVL.

This clonotype was recorded at least ten times. This rearrangement joins TRBV7-2 to TRBJ2-3, with 14 bases aligning to TRBD2. With 3 bases clipped from V and 4 bases from J, the junction kept 9 bases outside the gene matches. From germline, CDR1 is SGHTA and CDR2 FQGNSA. The CDR3 runs to 18 residues. For the CDR3, the DNA is TGTGCCAGCAGCTTCCCTTCGACTAGCGGGGGGGCCCCAGATACGCAGTATTTT. Translating gives CASSFPSTSGGAPDTQYF.

This clonotype was counted a few times. The CDR3 DNA sequence: TGTGCCAGCAGTATGGGCAGTTCCTACGAGCAGTACTTC. Translation gives CASSMGSSYEQYF. The chain carries TRBV6-2 or TRBV6-3 and TRBJ2-7; D gene ambiguous. Germline loops: CDR1 MNHEY, CDR2 SVGEGT. The CDR3 loop spans 13 amino acids. The germline V and J ends were trimmed by 5 bases and 1 base, with 9 bases remaining between them.

The CDR3 here is CAWGRTEEFF. DNA of the CDR3: TGTGCCTGGGGTAGGACGGAGGAGTTCTTC. The chain has TRBV30 and TRBJ2-1; a possible D gene is TRBD2 (5 bases). The CDR3 covers 10 residues. V was trimmed by 5 bases and J by 14 bases, leaving 13 bases between them. CDR1 and CDR2 from the germline V gene are GTSNPN and SVGIG (reference sequence).

This clonotype has at least ten counts. V and J are TRBV7-9 and TRBJ2-1; 13 bases are shared with TRBD2. CDR1 is SEHNR, CDR2 FQNEAQ, per germline (reference sequence). The CDR3 has 19 amino acids. V shed 0 bases, J shed 0 bases, and the junction held 5 bases outside the gene matches. The CDR3 nucleotides are TGTGCCAGCAGCTTAGCCGGACTAGCGGGGGAGAGCTCCTACAATGAGCAGTTCTTC. Translating gives CASSLAGLAGESSYNEQFF.

This clonotype occurred a few times. J is TRBJ2-5 and V is TRBV30; no clear D. Germline assignment: CDR1 GTSNPN and CDR2 SVGIG (reference sequence). Trimming removed 1 base from V and 7 bases from J, with 10 bases in between. The CDR3 consists of 12 residues. The CDR3 reads CAWSAGPVTQYF. The CDR3 DNA sequence: TGTGCCTGGAGTGCCGGTCCGGTGACCCAGTACTTC.

This chain connects TRBV5-6 to TRBJ2-4, with TRBD1 as a possible D gene (6 bases). With 3 bases removed from V and 3 bases from J, the gap between germline ends came to 13 bases. Germline lookup yields CDR1 SGHDT and CDR2 YYEEEE. The CDR3 is made up of 15 amino acids. CDR3 amino acids: CASSSLRGDKNIQYF. Written as DNA, the CDR3 is TGTGCCAGCAGCTCTCTCAGGGGTGACAAAAACATTCAGTACTTC.

This clonotype was observed many times. CDR3 residues: CASGGTGGTYNEQFF. In DNA, the CDR3 is TGTGCCAGCGGTGGGACAGGAGGGACCTACAATGAGCAGTTCTTC. V usage is TRBV18 and J usage is TRBJ2-1; TRBD1 aligns across 8 bases. Germline V gives CDR1 KGHSH, CDR2 LQKENI. The CDR3 spans 15 residues. V lost 8 bases to trimming and J lost 2 bases; unmatched junction nucleotides: 8.

This clonotype has at least ten counts. V is TRBV10-1 and J is TRBJ1-1; tentatively, D is TRBD1 (6 bases). CDR3 length equals 12 residues. CDR1 and CDR2 (germline): WNHNN, SYGVQD (reference sequence). With 6 bases removed from V and 3 bases from J, the gap between germline ends came to 8 bases. Here the CDR3 reads CASSDRYTEAFF. Here the CDR3 DNA reads TGCGCCAGCAGCGACAGGTACACTGAAGCTTTCTTT.

The chain has TRBV14 and TRBJ1-2; D is unresolved. Germline V CDR1 and CDR2: SGHDN, FVKESK. The CDR3 is 15 residues long. V lost 1 base to trimming and J lost 0 bases, with 9 bases between them. CDR3: CASSQGQTPNYGYTF. In DNA form, the CDR3 reads TGTGCCAGCAGCCAAGGGCAGACTCCTAACTATGGCTACACCTTC. The full variable domain, its missing parts supplied by reference TRBV14 and TRBJ1-2, is EAGVTQFPSHSVIEKGQTVTLRCDPISGHDNLYWYRRVMGKEIKFLLHFVKESKQDESGMPNNRFLAERTGGTYSTLKVQPAELEDSGVYFCASSQGQTPNYGYTFGSGTRLTVV.

This chain links TRBV7-2 with TRBJ2-5; TRBD1 is a possible D gene (7 bases). CDR3 size: 14 residues. Germline V gives CDR1 SGHTA, CDR2 FQGNSA. Trimming removed 4 bases from V and 5 bases from J, with 14 bases in between. The CDR3 region is CASSWGDSRETQYF. As DNA, the CDR3 is TGTGCCAGCAGCTGGGGGGACAGCCGGGAGACCCAGTACTTC.